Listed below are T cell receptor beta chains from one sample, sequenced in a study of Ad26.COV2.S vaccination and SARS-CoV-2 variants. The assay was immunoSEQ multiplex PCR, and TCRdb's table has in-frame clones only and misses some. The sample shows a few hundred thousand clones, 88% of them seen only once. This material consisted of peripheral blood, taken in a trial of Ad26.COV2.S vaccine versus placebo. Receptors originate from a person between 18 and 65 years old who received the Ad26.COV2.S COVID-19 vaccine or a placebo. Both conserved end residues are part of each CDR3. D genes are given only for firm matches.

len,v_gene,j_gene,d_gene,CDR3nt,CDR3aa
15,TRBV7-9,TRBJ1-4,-,TGTGCCAGCAGCCTACCCGACAGCCCCGATGAAAAACTGTTTTTT,CASSLPDSPDEKLFF
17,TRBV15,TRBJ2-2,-,TGTGCCACCAGCAGAGATGGGTCGGGGAGAATGGCCGGGGAGCTGTTTTTT,CATSRDGSGRMAGELFF
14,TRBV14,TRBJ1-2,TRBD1,TGTGCCAGCAGCCCAGATACAGGGGAGGGCGGCTACACCTTC,CASSPDTGEGGYTF
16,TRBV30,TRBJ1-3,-,TGTGCCTGGAGTCGTCTAGGGATCTTCTCTGGAAACACCATATATTTT,CAWSRLGIFSGNTIYF
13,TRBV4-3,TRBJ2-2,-,TGCGCCAGCAGCCAGGGAGGTGTCGGGGAGCTGTTTTTT,CASSQGGVGELFF
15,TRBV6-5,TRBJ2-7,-,TGTGCCAGCAGTAGACAGTCCCATAGCTCCTACGAGCAGTACTTC,CASSRQSHSSYEQYF
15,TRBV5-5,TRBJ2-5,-,TGTGCCAGCAGCTTGCCTACGACAGACCAAGAGACCCAGTACTTC,CASSLPTTDQETQYF
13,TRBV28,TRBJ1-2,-,TGTGCCAGCAGTTACCGGACAGTGGGGGCCTACACCTTC,CASSYRTVGAYTF
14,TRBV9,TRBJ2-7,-,TGTGCCAGCAGCCCCTCCGTAGCCGGACGAGAGCAGTACTTC,CASSPSVAGREQYF
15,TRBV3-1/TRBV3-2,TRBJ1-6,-,TGTGCCAGCAGCCCGACAGTCAGCGGTAATTCACCCCTCCACTTT,CASSPTVSGNSPLHF